This T cell receptor beta chain was observed in a study of shared clonotypes between healthy human individuals. Study-level information: The donor pool was made up of two women and three men aged 18 to 49.

Study donors comprised healthy, HIV-negative adults devoid of recent acute infection or vaccination. With V trimmed by 6 bases and J by 6 bases, 9 bases remained unmatched. This CDR3 contains 14 residues. In germline, CDR1 is SNHLY, CDR2 FYNNEI. TCRdb keeps only in-frame clones here, not all; method: immunoSEQ multiplex PCR. The sample includes roughly 500,000 clones, about 78% of them seen just once. This chain uses TRBV2 with TRBJ2-3; 7 nucleotides align to TRBD1. This clonotype was obtained from a woman aged 40 to 50 in good health. Some clones in this sample may be carry-over from other donors' samples. Input material: PBMCs. The CDR3 protein is CASRVLDRLDTQYF. The CDR3 DNA reads TGTGCCAGCAGGGTCCTGGACAGGTTGGATACGCAGTATTTT. Filled out from reference TRBV2 and TRBJ2-3, the complete variable domain reads EPEVTQTPSHQVTQMGQEVILRCVPISNHLYFYWYRQILGQKVEFLVSFYNNEISEKSEIFDDQFSVERPDGSNFTLKIRSTKLEDSAMYFCASRVLDRLDTQYFGPGTRLTVL.